This record covers a single T cell receptor beta chain. This clone has only a few counts. Its antigen is currently not known. Per-base quality was not reported, and no clone a single base away is much larger than it. The sample carries other DNA sequences with the same CDR3. Trimming removed 0 bases from V and 2 bases from J, leaving 5 bases between the germline ends. Taken from cysteine to phenylalanine, the CDR3 has 13 residues. The only DNA kept is the CDR3, 39 bases in frame from the first base. In the germline V gene, CDR1 corresponds to SGDLS and CDR2 to YYNGEE. TCR CDR3 regions were amplified from genomic DNA by multiplex PCR using the deep immunoSEQ assay. Extracted genomic DNA from each cell subset was distributed evenly across all wells of several immunoSEQ 96-well plates, and each plate was treated as a replicate. Each replicate PCR for unsorted PBMC received 250 to 300 ng genomic DNA, equal to 30,000 to 35,000 T cell genomes. Unsorted PBMC genomic DNA was sequenced across ten immunoSEQ deep assay plates. Purified libraries were measured with a Qubit 3.0 fluorometer, size-checked on a Bioanalyzer 2100, and measured again with the KAPA Library Quantification kit. Every immunoSEQ 96-well plate was sequenced on a dedicated single-read 150-cycle Illumina NextSeq 550 flow cell. Processing in the source paper ran as follows. Because the immunoSEQ output included only junctional sequences and no quality scores, the filtering could not be the same as the filtering used for full-length reads. Sequences were annotated with PyIR, a Python wrapper for IgBLAST v1.9, using IMGT germline references to assign V/J genes and CDR3. Reads were removed for weak V/J assignments (E-value above 1e-6), missing CDR3, stop codons, out-of-frame junctions, or ambiguous translated residues. V3J clonotypes were defined as sequences sharing an identical inferred V gene, J gene, and CDR3 amino acid sequence. Percentage overlap between repertoires was computed as shared unique clonotypes divided by the size of the smaller repertoire. Richness of each repertoire was evaluated using RTK rarefaction, the Chao1 estimator, and Recon v2.1 estimates of unobserved clonotypes. The table comes from immuneACCESS by way of TCRdb, which keeps in-frame sequences with V and J called. Part of the clones is missing from these tables; in studies checked, under half for an unresolved V gene and the rest for unknown reasons. That table furnishes V, J and clone size, whereas the DNA furnished D and trimming. The sample includes 520,000 or so clones, with 79% observed a single time. The ten largest clones represent approximately 12% of the sample.

These data are taken from a study of shared clonotypes between healthy human individuals (dated by TCRdb to 2020 to 2021). Notes on the research overall: The cohort included three men and a couple of women between 18 and 49 years of age. Between about 0.94 and 8.9 billion PBMCs per donor were obtained by leukapheresis. Different laboratories and diverse techniques were used to prepare libraries and sequence TCR repertoires, to increase sequencing depth and limit assay-specific biases. To estimate repertoire size and how much clonotypes are shared between individuals, the study performed deep sequencing of blood TCR repertoires from five healthy adults. Beyond this particular receptor, the publication reports: Pairwise subsampling led to the expectation that sequencing depth would affect the degree of clonotype sharing among donors. Sampling was limited to blood, and TCR repertoires in tissue likely differ from TCR repertoires in blood. The small number of donors limited the genetic and exposure-history diversity represented.

The donors were healthy, HIV-negative adults who had no recently reported acute infections or vaccinations. Every donor was a Caucasian adult living in Nashville, Tennessee, USA. In the unsorted samples, tens of millions of PBMCs were counted, and genomic DNA was extracted using the QIAamp DNA Blood Mini kit. Blood was collected by leukapheresis, and PBMCs were isolated by Ficoll-Histopaque density gradient centrifugation and then cryopreserved in liquid nitrogen vapor phase. Sequencing used PBMCs. The sequence is built from TRBV9 and TRBJ2-5; the best D guess is TRBD1, with 5 bases matching. This sequence originates from a woman in her forties in good health. Some clones in this sample may be carry-over from other donors' samples. The CDR3 here reads CASSVAGQETQYF. Here is the DNA: TGTGCCAGCAGCGTAGCAGGGCAAGAGACCCAGTACTTC.